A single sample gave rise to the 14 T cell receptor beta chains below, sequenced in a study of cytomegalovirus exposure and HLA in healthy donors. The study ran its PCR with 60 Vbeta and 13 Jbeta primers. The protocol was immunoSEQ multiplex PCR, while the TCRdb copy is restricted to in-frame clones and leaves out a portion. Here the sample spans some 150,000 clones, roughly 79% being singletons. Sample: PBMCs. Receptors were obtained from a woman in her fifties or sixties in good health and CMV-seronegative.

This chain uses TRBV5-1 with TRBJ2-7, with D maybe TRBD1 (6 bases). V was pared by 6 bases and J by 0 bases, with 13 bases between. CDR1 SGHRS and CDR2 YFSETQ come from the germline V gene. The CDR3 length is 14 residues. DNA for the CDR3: TGCGCCAGCACTTGGGCGGACAGCTCCTACGAGCAGTACTTC. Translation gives CASTWADSSYEQYF.

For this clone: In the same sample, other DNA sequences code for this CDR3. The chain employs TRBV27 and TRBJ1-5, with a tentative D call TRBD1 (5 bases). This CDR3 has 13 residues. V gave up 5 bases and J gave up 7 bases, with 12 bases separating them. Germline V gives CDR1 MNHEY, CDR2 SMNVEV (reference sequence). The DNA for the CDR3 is TGTGCCAGCAGTCTACGACAGTTACAGCCCCAGCATTTT. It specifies CASSLRQLQPQHF.

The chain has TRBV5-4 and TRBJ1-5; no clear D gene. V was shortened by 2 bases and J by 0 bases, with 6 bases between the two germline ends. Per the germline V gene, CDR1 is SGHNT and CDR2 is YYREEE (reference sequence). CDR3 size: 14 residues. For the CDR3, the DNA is TGTGCCAGCAGCTTCTATGATAGCAATCAGCCCCAGCATTTT. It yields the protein CASSFYDSNQPQHF.

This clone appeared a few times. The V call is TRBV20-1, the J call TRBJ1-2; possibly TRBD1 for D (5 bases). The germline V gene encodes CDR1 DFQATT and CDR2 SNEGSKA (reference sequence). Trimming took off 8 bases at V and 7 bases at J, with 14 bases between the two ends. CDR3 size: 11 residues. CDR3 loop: CSTGLEGGYTF. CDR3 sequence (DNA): TGCAGTACAGGATTAGAAGGTGGCTACACCTTC.

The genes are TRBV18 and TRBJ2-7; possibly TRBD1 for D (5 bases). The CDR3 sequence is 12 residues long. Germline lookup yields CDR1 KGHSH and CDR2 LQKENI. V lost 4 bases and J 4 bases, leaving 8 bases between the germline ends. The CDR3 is CASSLAGYEQYF. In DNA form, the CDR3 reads TGTGCCAGCTCACTTGCAGGGTACGAGCAGTACTTC.

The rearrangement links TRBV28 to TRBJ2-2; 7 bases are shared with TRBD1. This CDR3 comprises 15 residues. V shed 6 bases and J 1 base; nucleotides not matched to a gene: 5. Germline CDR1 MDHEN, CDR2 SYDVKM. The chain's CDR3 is CASRFRDRNTGELFF. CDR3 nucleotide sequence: TGTGCCAGCAGATTCCGGGACAGGAACACCGGGGAGCTGTTTTTT.

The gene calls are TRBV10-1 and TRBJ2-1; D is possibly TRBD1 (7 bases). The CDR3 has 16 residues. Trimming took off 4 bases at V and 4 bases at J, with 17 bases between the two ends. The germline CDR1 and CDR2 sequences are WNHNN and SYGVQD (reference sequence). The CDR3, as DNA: TGCGCCAGCAGTGGGTATTCGACAGGGACTTACAATGAGCAGTTCTTC. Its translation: CASSGYSTGTYNEQFF.

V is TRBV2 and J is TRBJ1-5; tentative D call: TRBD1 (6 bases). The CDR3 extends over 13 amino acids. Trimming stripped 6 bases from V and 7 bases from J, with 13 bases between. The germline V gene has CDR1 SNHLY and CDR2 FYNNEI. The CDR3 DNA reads TGTGCCAGCAGGAAACAGGGTGGGCAGCCCCAGCATTTT. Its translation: CASRKQGGQPQHF.

CDR3 loop: CASSSQPRGQTGEQYF. CDR3 coding DNA: TGTGCCAGCAGCTCCCAGCCCCGAGGCCAAACCGGCGAGCAGTACTTC. V gene TRBV7-2 combines with J gene TRBJ2-7; D gene uncertain. Trimming took 4 bases from V and 6 from J, leaving 22 bases between them. This CDR3 contains 16 residues. Looked up from germline, CDR1 is SGHTA and CDR2 is FQGNSA.

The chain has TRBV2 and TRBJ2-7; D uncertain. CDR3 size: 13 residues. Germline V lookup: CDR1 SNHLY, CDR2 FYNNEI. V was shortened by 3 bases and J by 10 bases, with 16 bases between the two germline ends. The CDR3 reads CASSDGTGRRQYF. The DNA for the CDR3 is TGTGCCAGCAGTGATGGCACTGGTCGGAGACAGTACTTC.

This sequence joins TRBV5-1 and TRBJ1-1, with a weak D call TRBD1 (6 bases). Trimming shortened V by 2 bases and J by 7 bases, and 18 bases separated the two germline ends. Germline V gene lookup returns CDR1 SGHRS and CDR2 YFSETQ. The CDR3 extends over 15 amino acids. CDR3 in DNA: TGCGCCAGCAGCTTAAGCCAGGGGAATGGTCGTGAAGCTTTCTTT. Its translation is CASSLSQGNGREAFF.

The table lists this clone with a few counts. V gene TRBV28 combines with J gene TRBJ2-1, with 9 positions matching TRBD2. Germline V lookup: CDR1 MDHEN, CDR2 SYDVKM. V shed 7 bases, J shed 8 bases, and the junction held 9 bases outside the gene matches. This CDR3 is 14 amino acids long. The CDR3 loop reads CASKGREGRHEQFF. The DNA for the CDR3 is TGTGCCAGCAAGGGGCGGGAGGGCCGACATGAGCAGTTCTTC.

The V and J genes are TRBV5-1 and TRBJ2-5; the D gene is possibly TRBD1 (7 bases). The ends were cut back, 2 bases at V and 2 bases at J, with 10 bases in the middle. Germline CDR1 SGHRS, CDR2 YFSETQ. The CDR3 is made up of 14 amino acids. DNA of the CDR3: TGCGCCAGCAGCTTCCCAGGGGGGCAAGAGACCCAGTACTTC. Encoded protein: CASSFPGGQETQYF. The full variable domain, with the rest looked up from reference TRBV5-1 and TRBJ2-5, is KAGVTQTPRYLIKTRGQQVTLSCSPISGHRSVSWYQQTPGQGLQFLFEYFSETQRNKGNFPGRFSGRQFSNSRSEMNVSTLELGDSALYLCASSFPGGQETQYFGPGTRLLVL.

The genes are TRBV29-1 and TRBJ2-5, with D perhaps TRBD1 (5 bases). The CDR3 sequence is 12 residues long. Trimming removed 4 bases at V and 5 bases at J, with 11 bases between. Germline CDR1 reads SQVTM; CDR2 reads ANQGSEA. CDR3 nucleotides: TGCAGCGTTGTCAGGGAATCGGAGACCCAGTACTTC. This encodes CSVVRESETQYF.